Below, 12 T cell receptor beta chains from the same sample are listed, as sequenced in a study of T-cell reconstitution after alpha-beta-depleted transplantation in children. Unique molecular identifiers were incorporated into the prepared TCRbeta library. TCRdb reprocessed the PCR reads via MiXCR and lists one record per CDR3 protein. The sample has almost 250,000 distinct CDR3 sequences, about 23% seen once. This specimen consisted of PBMCs, obtained before TCRalphabeta/CD19-depleted stem cell transplant. The source of these receptors is a girl aged 2 to 9 with Fanconi anemia, due to receive a stem cell transplant.

The chain has TRBV7-6 and TRBJ2-3, with 8 bases that match TRBD2. With V trimmed by 1 base and J by 7 bases, 13 bases remained unmatched. CDR3 length equals 17 residues. Germline values: CDR1 SGHVS, CDR2 FNYEAQ. CDR3: CASSLGRTGTRPNTQYF. Written as DNA, the CDR3 is TGTGCCAGCAGCTTAGGGCGGACCGGGACTAGACCCAATACGCAGTATTTT.

This chain uses TRBV11-2 with TRBJ2-5, with unresolved D. This CDR3 is 13 amino acids long. V dropped 3 bases and J dropped 7 bases, with 12 bases sitting between them. Germline CDR1 is SGHAT and CDR2 is FQNNGV. In nucleotides, the CDR3 is TGTGCCAGCAGCTTGCGGCTAGAAGGGACCCAGTACTTC. This translates into CASSLRLEGTQYF. Full variable domain (remainder filled in from reference TRBV11-2 and TRBJ2-5): EAGVAQSPRYKIIEKRQSVAFWCNPISGHATLYWYQQILGQGPKLLIQFQNNGVVDDSQLPKDRFSAERLKGVDSTLKIQPAKLEDSAVYLCASSLRLEGTQYFGPGTRLLVL.

There are a few counts of this clonotype. The J gene is TRBJ1-1, the V gene TRBV20-1; D not resolved. The CDR3 consists of 12 residues. V shed 3 bases and J shed 1 base, with 6 bases lying between them. From germline, CDR1 is DFQATT and CDR2 SNEGSKA (reference sequence). The CDR3 DNA reads as TGCAGTGCTAGGAAGGGGAACACTGAAGCTTTCTTT. Its protein is CSARKGNTEAFF.

This clonotype was observed many times. The chain carries TRBV5-1 and TRBJ2-3; tentative D call: TRBD2 (6 bases). Trimming cost V 4 bases and J 2 bases, with 29 bases left between them. In germline, CDR1 is SGHRS, CDR2 YFSETQ. The CDR3 loop spans 20 amino acids. The DNA of the CDR3 is TGCGCCAGCAGCCCGGCGGCCCCAACCTCGGGACTTCCTTTCACAGATACGCAGTATTTT. Protein sequence: CASSPAAPTSGLPFTDTQYF.

This clonotype has a count of ten or more. The chain combines TRBV20-1 with TRBJ2-7; TRBD1 is a possible D gene (6 bases). Germline V gives CDR1 DFQATT, CDR2 SNEGSKA (reference sequence). This CDR3 region has 17 residues. Trimming removed 3 bases from V and 5 bases from J, with 26 bases in between. This CDR3 is CSASFPGSTWGHNEQYF. The CDR3 DNA sequence: TGCAGTGCTAGTTTTCCGGGGAGTACTTGGGGGCACAACGAGCAGTACTTC.

This clonotype was recorded only once. The chain is built from TRBV12-3 or TRBV12-4 and TRBJ2-5; D is ambiguous. V lost 8 bases and J lost 3, with 10 bases in between. CDR3 length equals 12 residues. This chain's CDR3 is CASRGGEETQYF. As DNA, the CDR3 is TGTGCCAGCCGTGGTGGGGAAGAGACCCAGTACTTC.

The genes are TRBV20-1 and TRBJ2-1; 13 bases fit TRBD2. This CDR3 comprises 16 residues. Germline V gene lookup returns CDR1 DFQATT and CDR2 SNEGSKA (reference sequence). V shed 3 bases and J 10 bases; nucleotides not matched to a gene: 12. CDR3 sequence: CSASPQLLAGGNEQFF. The CDR3 DNA reads TGCAGTGCTAGCCCCCAACTACTAGCGGGGGGGAACGAGCAGTTCTTC.

This clonotype was counted between two and nine times. The CDR3 coding sequence is TGTGCCAGCAGCCCAACTAGGCCGGCCTACAATGAGCAGTTCTTC. It yields the protein CASSPTRPAYNEQFF. The rearrangement uses TRBV3-1 and TRBJ2-1; tentative D call: TRBD2 (5 bases). CDR1 and CDR2 (germline): LGHDT, YNNKEL (reference sequence). The V end lost 4 bases, the J end lost 2 bases, and 12 bases lay between the germline ends. The CDR3 is made up of 15 amino acids.

This clonotype showed up many times. The chain links TRBV7-8 to TRBJ1-1; tentative D call: TRBD1 (6 bases). This CDR3 has 15 amino acids. V was clipped by 2 bases and J by 2 bases, with 12 bases between them. Germline loops: CDR1 SGHVS, CDR2 FQNEAQ. CDR3 loop: CASSLNRATNTEAFF. CDR3 DNA: TGTGCCAGCAGCTTAAACAGGGCCACCAACACTGAAGCTTTCTTT.

This clonotype was seen only a few times. This rearrangement joins TRBV29-1 to TRBJ2-1; possible D gene TRBD2, 6 bases. Trimming pared 7 bases from V and 5 bases from J, leaving 12 bases between. Germline CDR1 and CDR2: SQVTM and ANQGSEA. The CDR3 totals 12 residues. The CDR3 reads CSEGGYDNEQFF. CDR3 DNA: TGCAGCGAAGGAGGGTATGACAATGAGCAGTTCTTC.

This clonotype was seen only a few times. The chain employs TRBV10-3 and TRBJ1-1; D is possibly TRBD1 (5 bases). Trimming shortened V by 4 bases and J by 0 bases, and 9 bases separated the two germline ends. The CDR3 totals 14 residues. CDR1 and CDR2 (germline): ENHRY, SYGVKD. The CDR3 DNA follows: TGTGCCATCAGTGCCGGCAGGGTGAACACTGAAGCTTTCTTT. This codes for CAISAGRVNTEAFF.

This clonotype was found many times. The chain uses TRBV5-1 and TRBJ2-2; the D is unclear. The CDR3 loop spans 12 amino acids. Between the trimmed V and J ends, which lost 7 bases and 1 base, there was a span of 5 bases. Germline lookup yields CDR1 SGHRS and CDR2 YFSETQ. The CDR3 here is CASLQNTGELFF. The CDR3 nucleotides read TGCGCCAGCCTGCAGAACACCGGGGAGCTGTTTTTT.